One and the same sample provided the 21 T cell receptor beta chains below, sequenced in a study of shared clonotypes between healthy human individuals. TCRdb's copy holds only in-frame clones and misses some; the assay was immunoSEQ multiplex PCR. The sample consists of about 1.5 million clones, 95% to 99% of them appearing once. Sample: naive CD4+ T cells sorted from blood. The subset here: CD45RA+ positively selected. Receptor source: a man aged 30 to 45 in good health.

CDR3 nucleotides: TGTGCCAGCAGCTTGGCCCCGGGACTAGCGGGAGAGGCGCAGTATTTT. This gives the protein CASSLAPGLAGEAQYF. This rearrangement joins TRBV5-4 to TRBJ2-3; 14 bases are shared with TRBD2. CDR1 is SGHNT and CDR2 is YYREEE in the germline V gene (reference sequence). This CDR3 region has 16 residues. J was trimmed by 10 bases and V by 0 bases; bases with no gene match: 7. The complete variable domain, with remaining parts taken from reference TRBV5-4 and TRBJ2-3, reads ETGVTQSPTHLIKTRGQQVTLRCSSQSGHNTVSWYQQALGQGPQFIFQYYREEENGRGNFPPRFSGLQFPNYSSELNVNALELDDSALYLCASSLAPGLAGEAQYFGPGTRLTVL.

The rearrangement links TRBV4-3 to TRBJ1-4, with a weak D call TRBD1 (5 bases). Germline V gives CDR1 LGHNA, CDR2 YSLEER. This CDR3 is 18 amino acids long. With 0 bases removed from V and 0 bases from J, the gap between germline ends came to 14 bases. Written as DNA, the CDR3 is TGCGCCAGCAGCCAAGATTTGGGGCAGGGTGCAACTAATGAAAAACTGTTTTTT. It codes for CASSQDLGQGATNEKLFF.

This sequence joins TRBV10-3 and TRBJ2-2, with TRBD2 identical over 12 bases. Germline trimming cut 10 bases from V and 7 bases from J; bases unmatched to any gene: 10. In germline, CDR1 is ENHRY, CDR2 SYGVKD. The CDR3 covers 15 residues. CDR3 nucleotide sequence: TGTGCCACCATCTCTGGACTAGCGGGACACGGGGAGCTGTTTTTT. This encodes CATISGLAGHGELFF.

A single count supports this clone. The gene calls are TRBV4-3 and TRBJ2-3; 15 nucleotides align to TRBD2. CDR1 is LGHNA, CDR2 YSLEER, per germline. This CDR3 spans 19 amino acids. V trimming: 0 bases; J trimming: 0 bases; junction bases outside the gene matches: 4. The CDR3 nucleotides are TGCGCCAGCAGCCAAGAAAGGGGACTAGCGGGAGGAAGCACAGATACGCAGTATTTT. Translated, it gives CASSQERGLAGGSTDTQYF.

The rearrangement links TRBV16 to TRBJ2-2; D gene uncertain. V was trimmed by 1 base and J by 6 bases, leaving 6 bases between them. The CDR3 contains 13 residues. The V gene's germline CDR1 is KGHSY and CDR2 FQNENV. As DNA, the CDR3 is TGTGCCAGCAGCCAATATCAGTCCGGGGAGCTGTTTTTT. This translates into CASSQYQSGELFF.

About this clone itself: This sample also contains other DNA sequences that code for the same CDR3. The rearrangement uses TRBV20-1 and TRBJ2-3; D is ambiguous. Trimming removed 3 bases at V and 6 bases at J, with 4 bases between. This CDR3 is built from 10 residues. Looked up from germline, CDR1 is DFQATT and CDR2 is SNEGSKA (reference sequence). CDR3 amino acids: CSASRDTQYF. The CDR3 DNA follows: TGCAGTGCTAGTAGGGATACGCAGTATTTT.

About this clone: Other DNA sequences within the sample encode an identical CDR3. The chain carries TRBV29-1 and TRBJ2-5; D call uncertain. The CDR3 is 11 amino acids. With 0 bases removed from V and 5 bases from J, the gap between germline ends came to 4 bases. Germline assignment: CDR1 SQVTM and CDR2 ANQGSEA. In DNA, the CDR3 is TGCAGCGTTGAAGATCGGGAGACCCAGTACTTC. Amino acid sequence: CSVEDRETQYF.

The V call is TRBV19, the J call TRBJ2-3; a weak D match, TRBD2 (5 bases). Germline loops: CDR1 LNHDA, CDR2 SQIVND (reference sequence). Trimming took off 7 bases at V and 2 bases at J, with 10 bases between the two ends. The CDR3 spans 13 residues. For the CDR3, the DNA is TGTGCCAGTAACGACTATTACACAGATACGCAGTATTTT. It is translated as CASNDYYTDTQYF.

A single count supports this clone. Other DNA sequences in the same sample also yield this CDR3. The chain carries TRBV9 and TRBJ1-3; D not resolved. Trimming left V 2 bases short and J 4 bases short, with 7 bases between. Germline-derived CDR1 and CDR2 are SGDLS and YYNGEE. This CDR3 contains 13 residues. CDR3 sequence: CASSVANGNTIYF. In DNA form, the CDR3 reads TGTGCCAGCAGCGTCGCGAACGGAAACACCATATATTTT.

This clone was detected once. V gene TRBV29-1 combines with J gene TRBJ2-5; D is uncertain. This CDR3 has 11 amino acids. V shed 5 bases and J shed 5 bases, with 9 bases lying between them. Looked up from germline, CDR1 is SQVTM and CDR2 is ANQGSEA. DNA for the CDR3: TGCAGCGTTCGAAGAATGGAGACCCAGTACTTC. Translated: CSVRRMETQYF.

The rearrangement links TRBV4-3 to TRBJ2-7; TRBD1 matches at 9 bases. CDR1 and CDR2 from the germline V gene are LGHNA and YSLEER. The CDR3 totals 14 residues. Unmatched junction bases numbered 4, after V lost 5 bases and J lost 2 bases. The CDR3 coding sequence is TGCGCCAGCAGCTTGGGACAGGGCACCTACGAGCAGTACTTC. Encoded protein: CASSLGQGTYEQYF.

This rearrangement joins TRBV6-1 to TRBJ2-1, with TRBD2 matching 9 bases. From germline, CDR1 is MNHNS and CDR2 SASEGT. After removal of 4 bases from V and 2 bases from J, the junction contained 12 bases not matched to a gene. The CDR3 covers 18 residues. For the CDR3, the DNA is TGTGCCAGCAGTGGACGTCGAGGCTTAGCGGGAGCCTACAATGAGCAGTTCTTC. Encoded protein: CASSGRRGLAGAYNEQFF.

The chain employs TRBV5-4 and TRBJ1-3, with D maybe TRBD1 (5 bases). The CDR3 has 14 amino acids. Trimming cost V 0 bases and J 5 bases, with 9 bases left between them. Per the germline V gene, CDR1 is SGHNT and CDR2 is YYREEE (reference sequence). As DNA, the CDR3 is TGTGCCAGCAGCTTGGGGGGACCAAGAAACACCATATATTTT. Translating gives CASSLGGPRNTIYF. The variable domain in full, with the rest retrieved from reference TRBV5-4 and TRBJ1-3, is ETGVTQSPTHLIKTRGQQVTLRCSSQSGHNTVSWYQQALGQGPQFIFQYYREEENGRGNFPPRFSGLQFPNYSSELNVNALELDDSALYLCASSLGGPRNTIYFGEGSWLTVV.

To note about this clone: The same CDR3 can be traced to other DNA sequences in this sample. CDR3 loop: CASSLQGFNYGYTF. CDR3 coding DNA: TGCGCCAGCAGCCTTCAGGGGTTTAACTATGGCTACACCTTC. V usage is TRBV5-1 and J usage is TRBJ1-2; D might be TRBD1 (6 bases). V lost 4 bases and J lost 1, with 11 bases in between. Germline loops: CDR1 SGHRS, CDR2 YFSETQ. CDR3 length: 14 residues.

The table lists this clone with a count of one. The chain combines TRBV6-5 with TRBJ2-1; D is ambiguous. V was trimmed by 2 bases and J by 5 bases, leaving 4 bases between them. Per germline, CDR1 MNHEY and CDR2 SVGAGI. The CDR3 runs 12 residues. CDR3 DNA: TGTGCCAGCAGTTACCTGAACAATGAGCAGTTCTTC. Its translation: CASSYLNNEQFF.

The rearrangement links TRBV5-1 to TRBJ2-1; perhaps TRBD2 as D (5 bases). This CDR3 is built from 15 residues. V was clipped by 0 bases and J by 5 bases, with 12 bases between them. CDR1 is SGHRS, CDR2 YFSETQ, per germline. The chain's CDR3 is CASSLGIALNNEQFF. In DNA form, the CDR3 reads TGCGCCAGCAGCTTGGGGATAGCGCTAAACAATGAGCAGTTCTTC.

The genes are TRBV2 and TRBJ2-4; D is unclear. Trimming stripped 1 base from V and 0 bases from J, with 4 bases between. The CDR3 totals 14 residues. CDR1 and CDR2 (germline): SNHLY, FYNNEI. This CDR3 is CASSEDLAKNIQYF. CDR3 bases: TGTGCCAGCAGTGAAGACCTAGCCAAAAACATTCAGTACTTC.

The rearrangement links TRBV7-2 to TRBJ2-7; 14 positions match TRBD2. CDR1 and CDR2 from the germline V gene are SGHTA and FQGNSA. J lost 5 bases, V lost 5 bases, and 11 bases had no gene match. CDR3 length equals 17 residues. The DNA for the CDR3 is TGTGCCAGCAGCACGAGCGGGACTAGCGGGAGATTGAACGAGCAGTACTTC. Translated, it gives CASSTSGTSGRLNEQYF.

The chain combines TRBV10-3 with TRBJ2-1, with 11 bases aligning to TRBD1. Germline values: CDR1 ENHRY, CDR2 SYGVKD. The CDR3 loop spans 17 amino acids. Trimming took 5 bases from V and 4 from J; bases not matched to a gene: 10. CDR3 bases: TGTGCCATCAGTCCGCCCCCCGGGACAGGGGGTTACAATGAGCAGTTCTTC. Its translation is CAISPPPGTGGYNEQFF.

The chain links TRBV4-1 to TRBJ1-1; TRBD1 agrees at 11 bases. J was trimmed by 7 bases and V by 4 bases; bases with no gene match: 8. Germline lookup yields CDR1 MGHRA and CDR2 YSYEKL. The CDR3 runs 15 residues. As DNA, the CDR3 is TGCGCCAGCAGCCGACTCCTTGGGACAGGGGGTGAAGCTTTCTTT. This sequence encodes CASSRLLGTGGEAFF.

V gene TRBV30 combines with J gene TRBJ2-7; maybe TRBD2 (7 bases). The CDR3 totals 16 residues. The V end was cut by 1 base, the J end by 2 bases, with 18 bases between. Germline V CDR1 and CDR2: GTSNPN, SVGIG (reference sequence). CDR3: CAWSGGLADLAYEQYF. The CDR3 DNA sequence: TGTGCCTGGAGTGGGGGGCTAGCGGATCTGGCCTACGAGCAGTACTTC.